This T cell receptor (beta chain) originates from a study of blood T cell repertoires in COVID-19. The wider study: The study drew acute and convalescent COVID-19 samples from the United States, Italy and Spain. PBMCs, B-cell-depleted T cells, or T cells were the source of the cDNA or gDNA that made up the material.

A Seattle source enrolled patients during active infection and followed them longitudinally. CDR3 length: 15 residues. Trimming left V 6 bases short and J 7 bases short, with 21 bases between. The V gene's germline CDR1 is LGHDT and CDR2 YNNKEL (reference sequence). The method was immunoSEQ multiplex PCR; TCRdb's version includes in-frame clones alone and lacks a portion of them. The repertoire holds roughly 480,000 clones, roughly 89% seen once, with roughly 0.92% in the top ten. The chain is built from TRBV3-1 (or the pseudogene TRBV3-2) and TRBJ1-1, with D possibly being TRBD1 (5 bases). Sequencing input: peripheral blood. The sequence was collected from a man aged 18 to 30 with COVID-19, enrolled during active disease. CDR3 DNA: TGTGCCAGCAGTGCCACCGGGGGGACGCGGGGTGAAGCTTTCTTT. Amino acids: CASSATGGTRGEAFF.